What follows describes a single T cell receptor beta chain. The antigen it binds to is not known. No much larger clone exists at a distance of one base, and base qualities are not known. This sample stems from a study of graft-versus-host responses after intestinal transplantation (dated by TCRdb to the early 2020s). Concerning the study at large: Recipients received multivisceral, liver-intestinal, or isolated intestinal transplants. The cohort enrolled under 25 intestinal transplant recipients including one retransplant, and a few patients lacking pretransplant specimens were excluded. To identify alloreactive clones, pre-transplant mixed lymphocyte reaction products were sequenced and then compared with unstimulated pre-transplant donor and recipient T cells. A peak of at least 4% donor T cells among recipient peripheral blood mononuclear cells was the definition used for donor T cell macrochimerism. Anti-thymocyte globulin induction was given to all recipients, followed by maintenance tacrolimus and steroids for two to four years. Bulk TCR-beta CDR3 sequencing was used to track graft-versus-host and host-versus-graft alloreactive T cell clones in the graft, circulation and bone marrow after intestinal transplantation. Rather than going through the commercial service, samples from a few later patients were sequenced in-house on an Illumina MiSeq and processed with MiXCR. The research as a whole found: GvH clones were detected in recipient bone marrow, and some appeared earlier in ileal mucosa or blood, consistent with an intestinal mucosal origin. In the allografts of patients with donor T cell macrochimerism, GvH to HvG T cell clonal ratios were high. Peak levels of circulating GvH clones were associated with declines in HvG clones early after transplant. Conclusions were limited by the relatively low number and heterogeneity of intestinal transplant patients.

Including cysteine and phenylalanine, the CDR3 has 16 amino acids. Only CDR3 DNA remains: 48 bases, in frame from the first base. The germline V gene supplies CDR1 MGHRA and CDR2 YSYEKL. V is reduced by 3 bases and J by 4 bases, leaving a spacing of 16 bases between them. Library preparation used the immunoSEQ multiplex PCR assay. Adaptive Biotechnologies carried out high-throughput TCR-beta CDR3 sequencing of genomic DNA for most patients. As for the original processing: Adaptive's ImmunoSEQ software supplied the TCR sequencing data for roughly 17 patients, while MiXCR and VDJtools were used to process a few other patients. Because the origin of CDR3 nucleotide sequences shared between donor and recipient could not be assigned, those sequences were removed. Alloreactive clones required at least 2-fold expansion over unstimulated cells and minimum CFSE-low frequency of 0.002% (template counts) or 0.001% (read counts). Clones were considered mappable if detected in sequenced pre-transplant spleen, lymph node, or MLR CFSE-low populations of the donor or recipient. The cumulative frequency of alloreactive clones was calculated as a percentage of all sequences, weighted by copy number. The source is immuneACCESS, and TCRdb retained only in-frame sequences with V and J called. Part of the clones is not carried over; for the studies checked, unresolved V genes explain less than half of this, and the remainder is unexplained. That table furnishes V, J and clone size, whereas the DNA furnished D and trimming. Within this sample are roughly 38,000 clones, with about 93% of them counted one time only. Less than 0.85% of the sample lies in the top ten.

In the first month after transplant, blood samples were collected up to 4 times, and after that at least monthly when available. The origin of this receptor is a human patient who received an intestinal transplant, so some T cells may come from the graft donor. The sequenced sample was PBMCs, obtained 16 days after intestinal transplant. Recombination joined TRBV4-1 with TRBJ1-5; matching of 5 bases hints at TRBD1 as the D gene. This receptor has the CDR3 CASSHPGGEENQPQHF. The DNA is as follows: TGCGCCAGCAGCCATCCCGGGGGGGAGGAAAATCAGCCCCAGCATTTT.